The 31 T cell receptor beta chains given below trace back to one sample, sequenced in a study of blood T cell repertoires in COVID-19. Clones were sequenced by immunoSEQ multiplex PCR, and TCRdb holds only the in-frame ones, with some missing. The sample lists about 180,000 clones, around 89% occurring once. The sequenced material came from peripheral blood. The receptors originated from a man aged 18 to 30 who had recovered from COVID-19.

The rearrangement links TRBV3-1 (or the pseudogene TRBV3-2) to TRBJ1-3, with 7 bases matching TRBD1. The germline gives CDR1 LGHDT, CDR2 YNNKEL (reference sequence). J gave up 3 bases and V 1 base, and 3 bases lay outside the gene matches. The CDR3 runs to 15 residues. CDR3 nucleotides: TGTGCCAGCAGCCAAGCCAGGGGGTTTGGAAACACCATATATTTT. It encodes CASSQARGFGNTIYF.

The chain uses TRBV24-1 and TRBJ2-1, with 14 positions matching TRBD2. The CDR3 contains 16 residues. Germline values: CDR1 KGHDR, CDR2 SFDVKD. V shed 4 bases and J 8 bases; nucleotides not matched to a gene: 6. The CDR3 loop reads CATSDFGTSGSHEQFF. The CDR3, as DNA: TGTGCCACCAGTGACTTCGGGACTAGCGGGAGTCATGAGCAGTTCTTC.

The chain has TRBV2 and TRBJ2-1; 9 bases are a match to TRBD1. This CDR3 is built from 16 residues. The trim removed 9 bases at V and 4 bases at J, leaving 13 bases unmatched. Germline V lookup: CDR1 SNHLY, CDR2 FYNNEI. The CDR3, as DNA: TGTGCCAGTCTTTTAGGGAGGGACAGGGCTTACAATGAGCAGTTCTTC. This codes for CASLLGRDRAYNEQFF.

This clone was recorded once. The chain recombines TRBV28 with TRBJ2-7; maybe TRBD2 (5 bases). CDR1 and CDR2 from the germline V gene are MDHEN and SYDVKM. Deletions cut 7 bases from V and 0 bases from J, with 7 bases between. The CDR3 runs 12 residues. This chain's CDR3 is CASIGLSYEQYF. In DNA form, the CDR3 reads TGTGCCAGCATAGGACTCTCCTACGAGCAGTACTTC.

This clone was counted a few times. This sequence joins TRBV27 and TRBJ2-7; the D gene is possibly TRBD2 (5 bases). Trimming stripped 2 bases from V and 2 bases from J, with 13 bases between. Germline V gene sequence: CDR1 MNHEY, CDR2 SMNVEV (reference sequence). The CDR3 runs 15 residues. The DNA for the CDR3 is TGTGCCAGCAGTTTAACGAACGGGGTACCCTACGAGCAGTACTTC. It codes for CASSLTNGVPYEQYF.

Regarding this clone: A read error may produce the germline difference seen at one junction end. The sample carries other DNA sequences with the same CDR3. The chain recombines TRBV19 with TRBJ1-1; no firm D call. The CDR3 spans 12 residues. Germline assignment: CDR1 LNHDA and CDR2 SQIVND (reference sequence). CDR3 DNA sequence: TGTGCCAGTAGTTTCGTGAACACCGAAGCTTTCTTT. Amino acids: CASSFVNTEAFF.

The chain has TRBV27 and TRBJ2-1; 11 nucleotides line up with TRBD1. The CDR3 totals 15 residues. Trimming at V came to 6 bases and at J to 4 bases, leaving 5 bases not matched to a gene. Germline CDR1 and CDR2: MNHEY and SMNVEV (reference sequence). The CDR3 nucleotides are TGTGCCAGCAGGTCAGGACAGGGGGCATACAATGAGCAGTTCTTC. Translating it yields CASRSGQGAYNEQFF.

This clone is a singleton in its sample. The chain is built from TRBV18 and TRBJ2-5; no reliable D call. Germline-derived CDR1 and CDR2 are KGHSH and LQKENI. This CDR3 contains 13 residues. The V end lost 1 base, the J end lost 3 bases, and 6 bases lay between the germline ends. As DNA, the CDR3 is TGTGCCAGCTCACCACTCAGCGAAGAGACCCAGTACTTC. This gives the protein CASSPLSEETQYF.

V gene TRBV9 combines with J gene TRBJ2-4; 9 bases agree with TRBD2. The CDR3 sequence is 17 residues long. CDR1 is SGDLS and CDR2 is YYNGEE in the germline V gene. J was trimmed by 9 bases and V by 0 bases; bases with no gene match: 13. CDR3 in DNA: TGTGCCAGCAGCGTAGGAGGTCTAGCGGGGCCGGCCGGCATTCAGTACTTC. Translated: CASSVGGLAGPAGIQYF.

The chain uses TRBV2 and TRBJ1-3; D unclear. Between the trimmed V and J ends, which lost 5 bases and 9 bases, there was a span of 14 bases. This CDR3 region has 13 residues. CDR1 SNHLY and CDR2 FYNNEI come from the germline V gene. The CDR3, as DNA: TGTGCCAGCAGTACTATGGTCTTGTTCACCATATATTTT. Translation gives CASSTMVLFTIYF.

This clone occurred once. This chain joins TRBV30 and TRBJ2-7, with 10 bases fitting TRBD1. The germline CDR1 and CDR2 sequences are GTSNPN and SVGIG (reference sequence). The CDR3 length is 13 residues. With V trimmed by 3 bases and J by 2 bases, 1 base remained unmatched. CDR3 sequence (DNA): TGTGCCTGGAGGGGACAGGGGACCTACGAGCAGTACTTC. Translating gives CAWRGQGTYEQYF.

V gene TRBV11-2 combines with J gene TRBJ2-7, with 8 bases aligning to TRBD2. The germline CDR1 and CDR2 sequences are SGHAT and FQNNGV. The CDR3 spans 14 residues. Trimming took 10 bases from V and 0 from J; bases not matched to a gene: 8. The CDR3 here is CATKAGDNSYEQYF. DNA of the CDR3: TGTGCCACTAAAGCGGGGGACAACTCCTACGAGCAGTACTTC. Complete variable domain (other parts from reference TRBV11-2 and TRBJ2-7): EAGVAQSPRYKIIEKRQSVAFWCNPISGHATLYWYQQILGQGPKLLIQFQNNGVVDDSQLPKDRFSAERLKGVDSTLKIQPAKLEDSAVYLCATKAGDNSYEQYFGPGTRLTVT.

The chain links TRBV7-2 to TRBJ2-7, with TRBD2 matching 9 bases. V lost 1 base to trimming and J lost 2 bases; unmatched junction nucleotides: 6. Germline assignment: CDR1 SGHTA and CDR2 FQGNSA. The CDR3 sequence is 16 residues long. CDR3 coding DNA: TGTGCCAGCAGCTTAGTGAGTCTAGCGGGGACCTACGAGCAGTACTTC. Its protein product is CASSLVSLAGTYEQYF.

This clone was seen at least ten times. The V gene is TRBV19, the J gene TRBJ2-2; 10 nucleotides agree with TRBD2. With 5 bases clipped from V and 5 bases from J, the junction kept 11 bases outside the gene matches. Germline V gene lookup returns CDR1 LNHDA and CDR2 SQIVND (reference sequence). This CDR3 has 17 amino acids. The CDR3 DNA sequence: TGTGCCAGTAGTGCAGCCAAACTAGCGGGAATAACCGGGGAGCTGTTTTTT. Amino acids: CASSAAKLAGITGELFF.

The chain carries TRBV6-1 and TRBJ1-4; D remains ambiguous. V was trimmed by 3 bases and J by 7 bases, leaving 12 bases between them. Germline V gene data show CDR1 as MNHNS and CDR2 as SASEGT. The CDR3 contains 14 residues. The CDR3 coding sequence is TGTGCCAGCAGTGACGGCGGCCCTCCTGAAAAACTGTTTTTT. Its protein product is CASSDGGPPEKLFF.

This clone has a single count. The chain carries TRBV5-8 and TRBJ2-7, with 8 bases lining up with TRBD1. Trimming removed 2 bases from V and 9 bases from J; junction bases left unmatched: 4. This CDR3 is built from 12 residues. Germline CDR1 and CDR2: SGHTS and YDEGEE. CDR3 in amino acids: CASSLGTGRQYF. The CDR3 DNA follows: TGTGCCAGCAGCTTAGGGACAGGCAGGCAGTACTTC. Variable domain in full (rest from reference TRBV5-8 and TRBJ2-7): EAGVTQSPTHLIKTRGQQATLRCSPISGHTSVYWYQQALGLGLQFLLWYDEGEERNRGNFPPRFSGRQFPNYSSELNVNALELEDSALYLCASSLGTGRQYFGPGTRLTVT.

The CDR3 loop is CADRESYNSPLHF. As DNA, the CDR3 is TGTGCCGACAGGGAATCCTATAATTCACCCCTCCACTTT. The rearrangement uses TRBV28 and TRBJ1-6; 7 nucleotides align to TRBD1. The CDR3 is 13 amino acids. J was trimmed by 1 base and V by 11 bases; bases with no gene match: 2. From germline, CDR1 is MDHEN and CDR2 SYDVKM.

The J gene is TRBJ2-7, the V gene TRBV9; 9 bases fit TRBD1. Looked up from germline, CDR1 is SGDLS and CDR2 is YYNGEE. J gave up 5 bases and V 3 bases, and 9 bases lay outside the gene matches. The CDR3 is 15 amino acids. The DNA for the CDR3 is TGTGCCAGCAGCGCATCGGGACAGGGCGTCCACGAGCAGTACTTC. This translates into CASSASGQGVHEQYF.

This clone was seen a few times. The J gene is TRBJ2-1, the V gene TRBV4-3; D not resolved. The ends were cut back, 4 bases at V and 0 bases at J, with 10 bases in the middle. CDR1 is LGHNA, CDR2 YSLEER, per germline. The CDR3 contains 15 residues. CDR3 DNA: TGCGCCAGCAGCCCTTCATTGAGCTCCTACAATGAGCAGTTCTTC. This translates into CASSPSLSSYNEQFF.

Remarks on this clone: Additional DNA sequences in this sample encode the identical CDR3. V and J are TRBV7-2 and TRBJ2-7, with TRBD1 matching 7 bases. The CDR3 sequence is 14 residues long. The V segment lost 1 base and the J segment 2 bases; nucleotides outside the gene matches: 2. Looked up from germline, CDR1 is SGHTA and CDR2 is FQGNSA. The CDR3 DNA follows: TGTGCCAGCAGCTTAGACAGGGGAACCTACGAGCAGTACTTC. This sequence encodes CASSLDRGTYEQYF.

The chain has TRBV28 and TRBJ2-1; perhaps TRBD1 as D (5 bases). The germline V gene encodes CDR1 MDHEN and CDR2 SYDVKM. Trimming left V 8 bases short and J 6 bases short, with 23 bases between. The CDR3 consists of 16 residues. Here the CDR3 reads CASLGTGREVRNEQFF. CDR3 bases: TGTGCCAGCTTAGGAACGGGCAGGGAAGTTCGCAATGAGCAGTTCTTC.

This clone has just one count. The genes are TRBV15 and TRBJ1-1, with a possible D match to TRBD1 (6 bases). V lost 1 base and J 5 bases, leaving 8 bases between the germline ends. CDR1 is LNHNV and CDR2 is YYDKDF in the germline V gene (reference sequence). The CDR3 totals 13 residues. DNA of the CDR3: TGTGCCACCAGCAGAGCAGGGGTTACTGAAGCTTTCTTT. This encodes CATSRAGVTEAFF.

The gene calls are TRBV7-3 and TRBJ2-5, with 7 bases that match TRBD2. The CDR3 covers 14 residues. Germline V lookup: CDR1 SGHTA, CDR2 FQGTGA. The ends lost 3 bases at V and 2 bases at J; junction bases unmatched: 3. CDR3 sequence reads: CASSFGGNQETQYF. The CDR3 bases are TGTGCCAGCAGCTTCGGGGGGAATCAAGAGACCCAGTACTTC.

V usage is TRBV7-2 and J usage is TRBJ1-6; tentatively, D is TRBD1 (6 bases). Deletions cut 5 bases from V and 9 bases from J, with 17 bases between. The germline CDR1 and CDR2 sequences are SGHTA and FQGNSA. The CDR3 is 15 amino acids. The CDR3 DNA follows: TGTGCCAGCAGCACAACACAGGGTGCGGGTTCACCCCTCCACTTT. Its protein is CASSTTQGAGSPLHF.

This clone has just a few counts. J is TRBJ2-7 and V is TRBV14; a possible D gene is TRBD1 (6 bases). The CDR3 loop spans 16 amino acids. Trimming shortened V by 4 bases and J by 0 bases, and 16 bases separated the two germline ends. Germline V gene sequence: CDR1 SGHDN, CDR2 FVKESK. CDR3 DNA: TGTGCCAGCAGCCCCGGGACACCTCTGAGCTCCTACGAGCAGTACTTC. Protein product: CASSPGTPLSSYEQYF.

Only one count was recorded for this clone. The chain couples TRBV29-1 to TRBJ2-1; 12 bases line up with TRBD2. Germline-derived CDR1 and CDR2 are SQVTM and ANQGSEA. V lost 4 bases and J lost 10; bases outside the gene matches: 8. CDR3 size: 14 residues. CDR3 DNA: TGCAGCGTTGTACTAGCGGGAGGATGGGGGGAGCAGTTCTTC. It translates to CSVVLAGGWGEQFF.

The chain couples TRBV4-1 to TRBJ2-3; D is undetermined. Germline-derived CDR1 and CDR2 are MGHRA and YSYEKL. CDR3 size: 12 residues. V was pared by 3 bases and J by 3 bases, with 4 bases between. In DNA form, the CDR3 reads TGCGCCAGCAGCCAGAGTACAGATACGCAGTATTTT. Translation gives CASSQSTDTQYF.

DNA of the CDR3: TGCGCCAGCAGCCAAGTTCAGACCTCAGGGGAAAAACTGTTTTTT. Amino acid sequence: CASSQVQTSGEKLFF. The chain has TRBV4-3 and TRBJ1-4, with D possibly TRBD1 on 5 matching bases. There are 15 residues in the CDR3. Germline loops: CDR1 LGHNA, CDR2 YSLEER. V was cut by 1 base and J by 8 bases, with 14 bases left in between.

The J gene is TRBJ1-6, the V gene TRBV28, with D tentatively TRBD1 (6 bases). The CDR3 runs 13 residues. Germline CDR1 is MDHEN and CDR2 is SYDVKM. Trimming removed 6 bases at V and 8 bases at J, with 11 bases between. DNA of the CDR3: TGTGCCAGCAGCCGCAACAGGGATTCACCCCTCCACTTT. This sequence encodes CASSRNRDSPLHF.

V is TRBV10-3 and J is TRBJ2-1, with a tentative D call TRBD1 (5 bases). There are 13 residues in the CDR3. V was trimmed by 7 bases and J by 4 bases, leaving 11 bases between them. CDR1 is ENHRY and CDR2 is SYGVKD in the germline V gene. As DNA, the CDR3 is TGTGCCATCAAAGGGGCCGATTACAATGAGCAGTTCTTC. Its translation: CAIKGADYNEQFF.

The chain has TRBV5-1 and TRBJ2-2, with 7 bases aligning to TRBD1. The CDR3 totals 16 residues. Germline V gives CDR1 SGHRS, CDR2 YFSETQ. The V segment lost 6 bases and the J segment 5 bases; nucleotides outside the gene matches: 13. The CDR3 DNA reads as TGCGCCAGCACCGCGGCACAGGGGATAACTACCGGGGAGCTGTTTTTT. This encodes CASTAAQGITTGELFF.